These T cell receptor beta chains were read from a single sample in a study of T cell repertoires in cytomegalovirus infection. MiXCR was run by TCRdb on the reads, yielding one entry per CDR3 protein. The table shows roughly 720,000 distinct CDR3 sequences, with 35% to 45% occurring only once. Sequencing was done on a sample of PBMCs. The receptor source for this set is a human donor in good health (CMV status not recorded). Some clones in this sample may be carry-over from other donors' samples. Both conserved end residues are part of each CDR3. The order of the fields is CDR3 length, D gene, clone size, J gene, V gene, CDR3 DNA, CDR3 protein. The D gene is left open where the match is weak. Clone size is stated in some rows and not others, as once, few, many or a class when expanded.

cdr3_length: 15; d_call: TRBD2; clone_size: few; j_call: TRBJ2-7; v_call: TRBV7-2; cdr3_nt: TGTGCCAGCAGCATATCAGCGGGAGGATTTTACGAGCAGTACTTC; cdr3_aa: CASSISAGGFYEQYF
cdr3_length: 15; d_call: TRBD2; clone_size: few; j_call: TRBJ2-1; v_call: TRBV20-1; cdr3_nt: TGCAGTGCTAGAGATGAGGCGGGGGGGCCGTATGAGCAGTTCTTC; cdr3_aa: CSARDEAGGPYEQFF
cdr3_length: 15; d_call: .; clone_size: .; j_call: TRBJ2-2; v_call: TRBV6-1; cdr3_nt: TGTGCCAGCATTGAAGTCAGGGCCGGGGCCGGGGAGCTGTTTTTT; cdr3_aa: CASIEVRAGAGELFF
cdr3_length: 14; d_call: .; clone_size: many; j_call: TRBJ2-7; v_call: TRBV7-6; cdr3_nt: TGTGCCAGCAGCCCTTGGACAGCTACCTACGAGCAGTACTTC; cdr3_aa: CASSPWTATYEQYF
cdr3_length: 16; d_call: .; clone_size: few; j_call: TRBJ2-6; v_call: TRBV28; cdr3_nt: TGTGCCAGCAGTTTACAAGGGTGGGCTGGGGCCAACGTCCTGACTTTC; cdr3_aa: CASSLQGWAGANVLTF
cdr3_length: 16; d_call: TRBD1; clone_size: .; j_call: TRBJ2-1; v_call: TRBV24-1; cdr3_nt: TGTGCCACCAGTGATCCTTACAGGGGCCTAAGTAATGAGCAGTTCTTC; cdr3_aa: CATSDPYRGLSNEQFF
cdr3_length: 15; d_call: .; clone_size: .; j_call: TRBJ1-3; v_call: TRBV5-1; cdr3_nt: TGCGCCAGCAGCTTGGATACAGGCGGAGGAAACACCATATATTTT; cdr3_aa: CASSLDTGGGNTIYF
cdr3_length: 16; d_call: .; clone_size: many; j_call: TRBJ2-3; v_call: TRBV7-9; cdr3_nt: TGTGCCAGCAGCTTAAGATCCACGGGAGTAAGAGATACGCAGTATTTT; cdr3_aa: CASSLRSTGVRDTQYF
cdr3_length: 16; d_call: TRBD2; clone_size: .; j_call: TRBJ2-2; v_call: TRBV20-1; cdr3_nt: TGCAGTGCTACCGGGACTACCCGGGCGAACACCGGGGAGCTGTTTTTT; cdr3_aa: CSATGTTRANTGELFF
cdr3_length: 19; d_call: TRBD1; clone_size: few; j_call: TRBJ2-6; v_call: TRBV7-8; cdr3_nt: TGTGCCAGCAGCTTCACCGGGACAGGGGTTTCCTCTGGGGCCAACGTCCTGACTTTC; cdr3_aa: CASSFTGTGVSSGANVLTF
cdr3_length: 15; d_call: .; clone_size: .; j_call: TRBJ2-1; v_call: TRBV20-1; cdr3_nt: TGCAGTGCTAGTCGGGGCTTCAGCTCCTACAATGAGCAGTTCTTC; cdr3_aa: CSASRGFSSYNEQFF
cdr3_length: 13; d_call: .; clone_size: .; j_call: TRBJ1-1; v_call: TRBV7-9; cdr3_nt: TGTGCCAGCAGCTTCTCGGAAGGCACTGAAGCTTTCTTT; cdr3_aa: CASSFSEGTEAFF
cdr3_length: 16; d_call: .; clone_size: few; j_call: TRBJ2-5; v_call: TRBV20-1; cdr3_nt: TGCAGTGCTAGAGATATTCTAAGGGGGGGGCTAGAGACCCAGTACTTC; cdr3_aa: CSARDILRGGLETQYF
cdr3_length: 11; d_call: .; clone_size: .; j_call: TRBJ2-5; v_call: TRBV2; cdr3_nt: TGTGCCACCAGCATTCAAGAGACCCAGTACTTC; cdr3_aa: CATSIQETQYF
cdr3_length: 15; d_call: TRBD1; clone_size: many; j_call: TRBJ2-3; v_call: TRBV7-2; cdr3_nt: TGTGCCAGCAGACCCCCGGGACAGATCACAGATACGCAGTATTTT; cdr3_aa: CASRPPGQITDTQYF
cdr3_length: 15; d_call: TRBD1; clone_size: few; j_call: TRBJ2-5; v_call: TRBV6-6; cdr3_nt: TGTGCCAGCAGTTACTGGGACAGGGTGGGGGAGACCCAGTACTTC; cdr3_aa: CASSYWDRVGETQYF
cdr3_length: 15; d_call: TRBD1; clone_size: few; j_call: TRBJ1-3; v_call: TRBV7-9; cdr3_nt: TGTGCCAGCAGCCCCCCCCAGGGGGAAGGAAACACCATATATTTT; cdr3_aa: CASSPPQGEGNTIYF
cdr3_length: 15; d_call: .; clone_size: .; j_call: TRBJ2-2; v_call: TRBV12-3/TRBV12-4; cdr3_nt: TGTGCCAGCAGTTTCCCCCTCCTGAACACCGGGGAGCTGTTTTTT; cdr3_aa: CASSFPLLNTGELFF
cdr3_length: 12; d_call: .; clone_size: few; j_call: TRBJ2-7; v_call: TRBV11-2; cdr3_nt: TGTGCCAGCAGCTTTCATAGCGGAGAGCAGTACTTC; cdr3_aa: CASSFHSGEQYF
cdr3_length: 18; d_call: TRBD2; clone_size: .; j_call: TRBJ2-3; v_call: TRBV5-1; cdr3_nt: TGCGCCAGCAGCTTGTTTTCGGCTAGCGGGGGGGCAGCAGATACGCAGTATTTT; cdr3_aa: CASSLFSASGGAADTQYF
cdr3_length: 13; d_call: .; clone_size: .; j_call: TRBJ1-6; v_call: TRBV7-9; cdr3_nt: TGTGCCAGCAGCTCGACAGTGCTGGGGGCCCTCCACTTT; cdr3_aa: CASSSTVLGALHF
cdr3_length: 13; d_call: TRBD1; clone_size: .; j_call: TRBJ1-1; v_call: TRBV15; cdr3_nt: TGTGCCACTTCGGACAGGATGAACACTGAAGCTTTCTTT; cdr3_aa: CATSDRMNTEAFF
cdr3_length: 13; d_call: .; clone_size: .; j_call: TRBJ1-6; v_call: TRBV20-1; cdr3_nt: TGCAGTGTAATGGGCTCCTATAATTCACCCCTCCACTTT; cdr3_aa: CSVMGSYNSPLHF
cdr3_length: 14; d_call: TRBD2; clone_size: .; j_call: TRBJ2-1; v_call: TRBV3-1; cdr3_nt: TGTGCCAGCAGCTACGGGCGGGAGAACAATGAGCAGTTCTTC; cdr3_aa: CASSYGRENNEQFF